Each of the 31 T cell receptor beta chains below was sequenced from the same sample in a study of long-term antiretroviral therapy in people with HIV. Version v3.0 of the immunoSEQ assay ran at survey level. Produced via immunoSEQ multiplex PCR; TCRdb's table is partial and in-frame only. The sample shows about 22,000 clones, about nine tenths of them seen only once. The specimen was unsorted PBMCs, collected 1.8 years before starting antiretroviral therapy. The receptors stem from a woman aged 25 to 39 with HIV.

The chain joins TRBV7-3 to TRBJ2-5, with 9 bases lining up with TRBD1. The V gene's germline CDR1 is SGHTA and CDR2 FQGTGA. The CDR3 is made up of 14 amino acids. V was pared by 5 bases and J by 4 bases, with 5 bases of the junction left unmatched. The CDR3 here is CASSDTGGGETQYF. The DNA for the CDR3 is TGTGCCAGCAGCGACACAGGGGGCGGAGAGACCCAGTACTTC.

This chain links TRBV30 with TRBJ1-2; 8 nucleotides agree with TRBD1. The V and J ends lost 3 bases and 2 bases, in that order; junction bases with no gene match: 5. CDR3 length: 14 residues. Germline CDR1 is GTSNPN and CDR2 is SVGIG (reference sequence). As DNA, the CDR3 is TGTGCCTGGAGATACGGACAGGGAAACTATGGCTACACCTTC. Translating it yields CAWRYGQGNYGYTF.

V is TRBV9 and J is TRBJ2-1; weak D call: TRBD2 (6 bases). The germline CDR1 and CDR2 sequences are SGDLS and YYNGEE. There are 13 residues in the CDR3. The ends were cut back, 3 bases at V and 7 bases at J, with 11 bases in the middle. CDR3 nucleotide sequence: TGTGCCAGCAGCGGGGACTCTGCGAATGAGCAGTTCTTC. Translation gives CASSGDSANEQFF.

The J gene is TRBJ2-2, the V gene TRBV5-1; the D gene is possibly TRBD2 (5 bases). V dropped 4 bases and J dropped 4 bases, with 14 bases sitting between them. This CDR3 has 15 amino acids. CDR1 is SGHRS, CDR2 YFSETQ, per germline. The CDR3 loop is CASSLPREGTGELFF. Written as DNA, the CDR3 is TGCGCCAGCAGCCTTCCCCGGGAAGGCACCGGGGAGCTGTTTTTT.

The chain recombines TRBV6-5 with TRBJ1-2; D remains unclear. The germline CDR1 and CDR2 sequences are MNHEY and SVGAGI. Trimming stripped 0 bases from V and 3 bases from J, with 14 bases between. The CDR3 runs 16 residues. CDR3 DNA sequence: TGTGCCAGCAGTTACTCGACACTCCTAAACGACTATGGCTACACCTTC. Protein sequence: CASSYSTLLNDYGYTF.

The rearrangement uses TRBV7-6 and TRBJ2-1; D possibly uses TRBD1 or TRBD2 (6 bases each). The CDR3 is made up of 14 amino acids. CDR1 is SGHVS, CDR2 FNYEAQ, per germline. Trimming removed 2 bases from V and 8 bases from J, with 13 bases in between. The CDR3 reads CASSLIGGWDEQFF. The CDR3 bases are TGTGCCAGCAGCTTAATCGGGGGCTGGGATGAGCAGTTCTTC.

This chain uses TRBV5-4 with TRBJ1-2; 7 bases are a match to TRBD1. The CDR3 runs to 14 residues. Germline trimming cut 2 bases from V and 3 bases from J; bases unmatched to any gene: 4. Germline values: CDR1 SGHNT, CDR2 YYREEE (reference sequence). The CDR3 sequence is CASSFRDRYYGYTF. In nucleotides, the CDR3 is TGTGCCAGCAGCTTCCGGGACAGATACTATGGCTACACCTTC.

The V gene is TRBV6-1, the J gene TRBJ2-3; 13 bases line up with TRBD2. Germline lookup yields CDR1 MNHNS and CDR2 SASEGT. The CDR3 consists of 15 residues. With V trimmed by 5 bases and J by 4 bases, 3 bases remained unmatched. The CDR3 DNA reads TGTGCCAGCAGTACACTAGCGGGGGGGCCAGATACGCAGTATTTT. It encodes CASSTLAGGPDTQYF.

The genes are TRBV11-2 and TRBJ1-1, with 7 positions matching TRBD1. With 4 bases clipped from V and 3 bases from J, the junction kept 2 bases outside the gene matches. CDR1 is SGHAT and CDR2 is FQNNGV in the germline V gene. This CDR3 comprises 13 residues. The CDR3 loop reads CASSSQGDTEAFF. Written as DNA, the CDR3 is TGTGCCAGCAGCTCCCAGGGGGACACTGAAGCTTTCTTT.

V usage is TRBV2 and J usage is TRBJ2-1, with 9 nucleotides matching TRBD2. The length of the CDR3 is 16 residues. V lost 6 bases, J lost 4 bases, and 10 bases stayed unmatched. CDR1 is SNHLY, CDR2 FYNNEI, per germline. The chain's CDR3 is CASRVLLAGQYNEQFF. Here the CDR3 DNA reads TGTGCCAGCAGAGTCCTCCTAGCGGGGCAGTACAATGAGCAGTTCTTC.

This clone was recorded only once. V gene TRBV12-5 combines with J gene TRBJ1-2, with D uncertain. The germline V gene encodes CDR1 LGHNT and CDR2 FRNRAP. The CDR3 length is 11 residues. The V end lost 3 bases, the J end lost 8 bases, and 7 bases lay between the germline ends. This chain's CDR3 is CASGFWAGYTF. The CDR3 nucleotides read TGTGCTAGTGGTTTTTGGGCGGGCTACACCTTC.

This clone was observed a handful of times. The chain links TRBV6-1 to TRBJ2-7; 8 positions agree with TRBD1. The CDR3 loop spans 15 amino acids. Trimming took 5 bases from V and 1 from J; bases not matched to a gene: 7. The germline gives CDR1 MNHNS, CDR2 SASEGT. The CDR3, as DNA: TGTGCCAGCAGTACCGGGACAGGACTTTCCTACGAGCAGTACTTC. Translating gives CASSTGTGLSYEQYF.

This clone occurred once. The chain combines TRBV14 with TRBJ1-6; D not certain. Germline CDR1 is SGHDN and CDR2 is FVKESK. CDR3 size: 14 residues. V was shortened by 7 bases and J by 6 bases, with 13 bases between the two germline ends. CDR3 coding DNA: TGTGCCAGCAAGAATATATTCCCTAATTCACCCCTCCACTTT. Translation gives CASKNIFPNSPLHF.

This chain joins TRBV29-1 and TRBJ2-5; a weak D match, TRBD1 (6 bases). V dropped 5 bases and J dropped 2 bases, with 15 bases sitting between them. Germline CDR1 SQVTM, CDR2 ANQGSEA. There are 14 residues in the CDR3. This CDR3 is CSVQRQETQETQYF. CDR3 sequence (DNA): TGCAGCGTTCAGAGACAGGAGACGCAAGAGACCCAGTACTTC.

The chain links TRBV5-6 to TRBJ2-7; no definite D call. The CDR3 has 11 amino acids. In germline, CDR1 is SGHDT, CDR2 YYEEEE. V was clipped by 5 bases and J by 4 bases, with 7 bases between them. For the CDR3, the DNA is TGTGCCAGCAGTAGAGGTTACGAGCAGTACTTC. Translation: CASSRGYEQYF. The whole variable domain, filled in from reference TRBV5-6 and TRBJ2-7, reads DAGVTQSPTHLIKTRGQQVTLRCSPKSGHDTVSWYQQALGQGPQFIFQYYEEEERQRGNFPDRFSGHQFPNYSSELNVNALLLGDSALYLCASSRGYEQYFGPGTRLTVT.

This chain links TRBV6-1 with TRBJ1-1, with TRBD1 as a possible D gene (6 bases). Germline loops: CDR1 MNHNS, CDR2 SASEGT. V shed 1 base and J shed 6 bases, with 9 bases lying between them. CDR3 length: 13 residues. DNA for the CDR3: TGTGCCAGCAGTGAAGTAGGGGGAGCTGAAGCTTTCTTT. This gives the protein CASSEVGGAEAFF.

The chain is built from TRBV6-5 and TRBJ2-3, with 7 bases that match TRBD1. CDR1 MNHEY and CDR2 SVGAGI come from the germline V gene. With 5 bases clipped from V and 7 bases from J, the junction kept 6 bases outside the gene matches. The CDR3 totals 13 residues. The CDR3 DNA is TGTGCCAGCAGTCCATTACAGGGGCATACGCAGTATTTT. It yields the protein CASSPLQGHTQYF.

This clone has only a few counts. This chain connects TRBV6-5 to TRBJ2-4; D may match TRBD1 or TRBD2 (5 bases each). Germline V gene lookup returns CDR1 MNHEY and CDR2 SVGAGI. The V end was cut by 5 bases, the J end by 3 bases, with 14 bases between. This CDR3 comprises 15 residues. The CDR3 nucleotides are TGTGCCAGCAGTACGGACGAGAGGGGCAAAAACATTCAGTACTTC. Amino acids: CASSTDERGKNIQYF.

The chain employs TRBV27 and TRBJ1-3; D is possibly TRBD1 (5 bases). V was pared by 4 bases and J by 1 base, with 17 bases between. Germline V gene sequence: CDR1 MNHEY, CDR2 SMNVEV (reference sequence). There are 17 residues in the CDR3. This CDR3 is CASSSVGRDPSGNTIYF. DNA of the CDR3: TGTGCCAGCAGTTCTGTCGGACGGGACCCATCTGGAAACACCATATATTTT.

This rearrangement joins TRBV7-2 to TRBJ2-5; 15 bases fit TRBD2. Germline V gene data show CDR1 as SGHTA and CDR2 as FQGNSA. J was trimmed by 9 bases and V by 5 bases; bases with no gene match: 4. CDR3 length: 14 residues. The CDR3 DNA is TGTGCCAGCAGCGACCGGACTAGCGGGGGGGCCCAGTACTTC. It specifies CASSDRTSGGAQYF.

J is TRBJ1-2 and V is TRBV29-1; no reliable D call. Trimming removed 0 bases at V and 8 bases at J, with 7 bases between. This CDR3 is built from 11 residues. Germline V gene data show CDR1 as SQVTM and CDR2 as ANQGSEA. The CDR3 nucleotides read TGCAGCGTTGAAGACAGACGCGGCTACACCTTC. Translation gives CSVEDRRGYTF.

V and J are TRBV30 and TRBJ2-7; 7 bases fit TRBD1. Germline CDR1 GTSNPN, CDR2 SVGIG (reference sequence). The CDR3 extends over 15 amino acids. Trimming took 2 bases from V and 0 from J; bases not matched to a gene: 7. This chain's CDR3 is CAWSSPNRGSYEQYV. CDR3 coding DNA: TGTGCCTGGAGTTCCCCTAACAGGGGCTCCTACGAGCAGTACGTC.

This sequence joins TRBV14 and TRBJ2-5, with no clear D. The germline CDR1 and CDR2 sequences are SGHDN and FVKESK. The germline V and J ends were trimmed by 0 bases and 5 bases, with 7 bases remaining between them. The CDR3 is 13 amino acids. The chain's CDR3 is CASSQERRETQYF. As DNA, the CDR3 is TGTGCCAGCAGCCAAGAGAGGCGGGAGACCCAGTACTTC.

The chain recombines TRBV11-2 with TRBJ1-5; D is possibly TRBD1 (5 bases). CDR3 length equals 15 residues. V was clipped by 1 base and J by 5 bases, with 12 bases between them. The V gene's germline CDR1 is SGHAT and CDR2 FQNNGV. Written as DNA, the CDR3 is TGTGCCAGCAGCTTAGGGCGAGGGGATTATCAGCCCCAGCATTTT. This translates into CASSLGRGDYQPQHF.

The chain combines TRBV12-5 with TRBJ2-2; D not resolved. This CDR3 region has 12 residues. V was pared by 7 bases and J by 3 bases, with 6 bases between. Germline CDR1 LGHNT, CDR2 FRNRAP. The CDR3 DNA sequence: TGTGCTAGTGAAGGGCACACCGGGGAGCTGTTTTTT. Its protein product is CASEGHTGELFF.

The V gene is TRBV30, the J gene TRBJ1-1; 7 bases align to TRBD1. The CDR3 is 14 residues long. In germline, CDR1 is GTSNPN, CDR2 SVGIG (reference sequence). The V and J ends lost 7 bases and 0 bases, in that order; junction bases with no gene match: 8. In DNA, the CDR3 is TGTGCCTACGAGGGGGCGAGTATGAACACTGAAGCTTTCTTT. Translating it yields CAYEGASMNTEAFF.

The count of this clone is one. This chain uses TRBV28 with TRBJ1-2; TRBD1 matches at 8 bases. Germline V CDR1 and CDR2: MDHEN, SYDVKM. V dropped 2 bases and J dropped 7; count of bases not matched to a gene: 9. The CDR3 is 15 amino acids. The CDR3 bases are TGTGCCAGCAGTTTACTGACCGGGACAGGACTTGGCTACACCTTC. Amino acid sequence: CASSLLTGTGLGYTF.

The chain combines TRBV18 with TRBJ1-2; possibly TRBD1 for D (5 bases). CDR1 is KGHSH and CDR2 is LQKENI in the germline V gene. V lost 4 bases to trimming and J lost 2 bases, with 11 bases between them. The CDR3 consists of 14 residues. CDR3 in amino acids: CASSLRQLNYGYTF. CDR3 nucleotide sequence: TGTGCCAGCTCACTTCGACAGCTAAACTATGGCTACACCTTC.

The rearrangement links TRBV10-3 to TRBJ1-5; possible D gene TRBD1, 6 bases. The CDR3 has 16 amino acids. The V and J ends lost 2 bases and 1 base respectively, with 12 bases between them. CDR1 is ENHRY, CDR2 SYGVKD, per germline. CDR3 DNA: TGTGCCATCAGTGAGGGGACCCAGGGGAGCAATCAGCCCCAGCATTTT. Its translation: CAISEGTQGSNQPQHF.

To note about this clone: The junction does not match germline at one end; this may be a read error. CDR3 bases: TGTGCCAGCAGTTTGGTGGCGGGGAGGAACGCTGAAGCTTTCTTT. It codes for CASSLVAGRNAEAFF. The chain links TRBV28 to TRBJ1-1; D is ambiguous. The CDR3 consists of 15 residues. The germline gives CDR1 MDHEN, CDR2 SYDVKM.

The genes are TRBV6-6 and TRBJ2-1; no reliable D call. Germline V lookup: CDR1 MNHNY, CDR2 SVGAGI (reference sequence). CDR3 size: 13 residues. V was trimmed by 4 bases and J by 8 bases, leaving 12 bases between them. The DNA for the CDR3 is TGTGCCAGCAGTTTAGCCTCGGGTTATGAGCAGTTCTTC. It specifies CASSLASGYEQFF.